This TCR beta chain was captured by sequencing in a study of T cells in women clearing cervical HPV infection. Study information: No precancer developed; the control's incident HPV16 infection cleared within 12 months.

Comments on this clone: With the read ending 3 residues before the CDR3 end, the germline J gene is used to fill in that end.

The CDR3 loop spans 16 amino acids. With 5 bases clipped from V and 7 bases from J, the junction kept 10 bases outside the gene matches. Per germline, CDR1 SGHTA and CDR2 FQGTGA. Prevalent HPV16 infections were excluded; only incident single HPV16 infections included. Repertoires were generated with immunoSEQ multiplex PCR, while TCRdb's copy carries only in-frame clones and drops some. The sample table includes about 37,000 clones. The chain joins TRBV7-3 to TRBJ2-2, with TRBD2 identical over 10 bases. Sequencing was done on a sample of blood buffy coat. The sequence came from a woman aged 18 to 75 with a cervical HPV16 infection that either progressed to CIN3+ or cleared (not recorded which). CDR3 amino acids: CASSPVASGSGGELFF. Partial CDR3 DNA: TGTGCCAGCAGCCCCGTTGCTAGCGGGAGTGGCGGGGAG.